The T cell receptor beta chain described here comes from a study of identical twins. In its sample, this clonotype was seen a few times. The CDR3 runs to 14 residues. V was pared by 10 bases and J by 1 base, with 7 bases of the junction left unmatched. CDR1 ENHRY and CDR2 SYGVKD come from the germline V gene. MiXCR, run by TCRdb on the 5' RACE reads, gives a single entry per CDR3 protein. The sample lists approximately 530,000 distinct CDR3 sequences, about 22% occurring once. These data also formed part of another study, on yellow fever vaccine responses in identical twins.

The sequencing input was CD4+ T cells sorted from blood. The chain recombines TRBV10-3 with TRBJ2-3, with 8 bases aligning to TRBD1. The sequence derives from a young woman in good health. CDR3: CASSGQAGTDTQYF. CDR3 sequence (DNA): TGTGCCAGCTCGGGACAGGCTGGCACAGATACGCAGTATTTT.